This T cell receptor (beta chain) was identified during a study of monozygotic twins with inflammatory bowel disease. Overall study findings and caveats: Separate T cell subtypes could not be resolved from one another.

CDR1 and CDR2 (germline): SGDLS, YYNGEE. The length of the CDR3 is 13 residues. TCRdb re-called the 5' RACE reads, yielding one record per CDR3 amino acid sequence without DNA. In total, the table holds under 150,000 distinct CDR3 sequences. In regard to this clonotype: Its antigen is unidentified.

The clonotype comes from a human donor with ulcerative colitis or Crohn's disease, or a healthy co-twin of an affected twin (not recorded which). Sequencing was carried out using blood. The genes are TRBV9 and TRBJ1-1; there is no DNA to check the TCRdb D call of TRBD1. CDR3 residues: CASSVGRGSWAFF.